The present TCR beta chain was sequenced within a study of OX40 agonist ivuxolimab in advanced cancers. Overall study context: Patients received intravenous ivuxolimab every 2 weeks at 0.01 to 10 mg/kg. It was permissible to have had prior anti-PD-1, anti-PD-L1 or anti-CTLA-4 therapy, and approximately 38% had some. Head and neck, renal cell, melanoma or hepatocellular carcinoma were the cancers that dose-escalation patients had.

Only in-frame clones appear in the TCRdb table, and some are missing; sequencing was by immunoSEQ multiplex PCR. The sample has around 92,000 clones; approximately 84% are singletons. This clone was counted a single time. The CDR3 is 15 amino acids. V was pared by 1 base and J by 2 bases, with 11 bases between. CDR1 and CDR2 from the germline V gene are SGHNT and YYREEE (reference sequence). The clonotype comes from an adult with an advanced solid tumor such as melanoma, head and neck, liver or kidney cancer. The V call is TRBV5-4, the J call TRBJ2-3; D may be TRBD1 (6 bases). The starting material was CD4+ or CD8+ T cells sorted from blood, obtained in a trial of the OX40 agonist ivuxolimab. The CDR3 DNA is TGTGCCAGCAGCTTGTCCCGGACAGACACAGATACGCAGTATTTT. Its translation is CASSLSRTDTDTQYF. Full variable domain (rest looked up from reference TRBV5-4 and TRBJ2-3): ETGVTQSPTHLIKTRGQQVTLRCSSQSGHNTVSWYQQALGQGPQFIFQYYREEENGRGNFPPRFSGLQFPNYSSELNVNALELDDSALYLCASSLSRTDTDTQYFGPGTRLTVL.